This TCR beta chain comes out of a study of blood T cell repertoires in COVID-19. Study-wide background: There were acute and convalescent COVID-19 samples, and they came from the United States, Italy and Spain. In each case, the material was cDNA or gDNA derived from T cells, B-cell-depleted T cells, or PBMCs.

Germline-derived CDR1 and CDR2 are SQVTM and ANQGSEA. The V and J ends lost 3 bases and 5 bases, in that order; junction bases with no gene match: 9. CDR3 length equals 16 residues. Under the authors' procedure: For nucleated cells, counts were estimated from reference gene primer amplification. TCRdb keeps only in-frame clones here, not all; method: immunoSEQ multiplex PCR. Clone size and the V and J calls come from that table; the DNA yielded D and trimming. The data contain 40,000 to 50,000 clones, approximately 87% of them singletons. This chain uses TRBV29-1 with TRBJ2-1, with 11 positions matching TRBD2. This TCR came from a human donor in a cohort sampled during active COVID-19. Sequencing input: peripheral blood. CDR3 in DNA: TGCAGCGTTGACGACAGACAGGGACTAGCGGACAATGAGCAGTTCTTC. This codes for CSVDDRQGLADNEQFF.